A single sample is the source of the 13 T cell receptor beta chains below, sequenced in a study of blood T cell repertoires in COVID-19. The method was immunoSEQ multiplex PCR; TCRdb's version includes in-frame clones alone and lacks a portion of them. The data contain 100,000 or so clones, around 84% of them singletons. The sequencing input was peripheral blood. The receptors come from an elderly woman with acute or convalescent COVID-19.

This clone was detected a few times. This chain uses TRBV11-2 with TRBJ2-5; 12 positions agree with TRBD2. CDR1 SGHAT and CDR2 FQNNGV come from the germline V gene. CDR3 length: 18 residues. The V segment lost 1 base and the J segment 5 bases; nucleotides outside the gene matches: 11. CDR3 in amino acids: CASSLGQLAGGVSETQYF. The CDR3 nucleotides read TGTGCCAGCAGCTTAGGGCAACTAGCGGGAGGTGTATCGGAGACCCAGTACTTC.

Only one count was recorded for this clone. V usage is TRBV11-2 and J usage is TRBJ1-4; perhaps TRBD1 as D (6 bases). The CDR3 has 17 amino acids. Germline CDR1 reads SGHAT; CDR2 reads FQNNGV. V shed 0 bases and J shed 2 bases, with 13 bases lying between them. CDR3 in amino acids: CASSLDGGGGTNEKLFF. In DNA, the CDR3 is TGTGCCAGCAGCTTAGATGGAGGGGGGGGCACTAATGAAAAACTGTTTTTT.

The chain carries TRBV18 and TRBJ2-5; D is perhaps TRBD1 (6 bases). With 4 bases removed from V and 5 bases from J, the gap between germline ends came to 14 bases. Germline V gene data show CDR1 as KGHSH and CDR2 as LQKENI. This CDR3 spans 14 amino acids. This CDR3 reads CASSLTGFGETQYF. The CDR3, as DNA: TGTGCCAGCTCACTAACAGGGTTTGGGGAGACCCAGTACTTC. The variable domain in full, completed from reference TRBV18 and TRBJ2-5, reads NAGVMQNPRHLVRRRGQEARLRCSPMKGHSHVYWYRQLPEEGLKFMVYLQKENIIDESGMPKERFSAEFPKEGPSILRIQQVVRGDSAAYFCASSLTGFGETQYFGPGTRLLVL.

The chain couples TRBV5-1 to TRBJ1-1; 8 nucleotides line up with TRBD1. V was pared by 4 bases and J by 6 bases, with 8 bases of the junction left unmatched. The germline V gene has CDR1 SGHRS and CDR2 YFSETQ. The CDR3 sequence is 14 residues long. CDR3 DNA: TGCGCCAGCAGCCTATTAGGGACAGGCCCTGAAGCTTTCTTT. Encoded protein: CASSLLGTGPEAFF.

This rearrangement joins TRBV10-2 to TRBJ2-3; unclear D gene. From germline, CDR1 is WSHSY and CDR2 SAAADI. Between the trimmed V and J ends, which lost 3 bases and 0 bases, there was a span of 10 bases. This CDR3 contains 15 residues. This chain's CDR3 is CASSDSHRSTDTQYF. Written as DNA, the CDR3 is TGCGCCAGCAGTGACTCCCATCGGAGCACAGATACGCAGTATTTT.

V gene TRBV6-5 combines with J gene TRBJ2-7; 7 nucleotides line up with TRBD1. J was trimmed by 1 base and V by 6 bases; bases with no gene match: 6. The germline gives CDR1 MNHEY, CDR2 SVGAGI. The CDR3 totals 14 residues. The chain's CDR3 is CASRGTGESYEQYF. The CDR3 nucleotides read TGTGCCAGCAGGGGTACAGGGGAATCCTACGAGCAGTACTTC.

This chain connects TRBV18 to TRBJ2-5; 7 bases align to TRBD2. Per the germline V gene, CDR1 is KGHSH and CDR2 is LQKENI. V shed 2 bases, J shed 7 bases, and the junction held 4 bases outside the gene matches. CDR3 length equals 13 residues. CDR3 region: CASSPTSEGTQYF. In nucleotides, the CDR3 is TGTGCCAGCTCACCAACTAGCGAGGGGACCCAGTACTTC.

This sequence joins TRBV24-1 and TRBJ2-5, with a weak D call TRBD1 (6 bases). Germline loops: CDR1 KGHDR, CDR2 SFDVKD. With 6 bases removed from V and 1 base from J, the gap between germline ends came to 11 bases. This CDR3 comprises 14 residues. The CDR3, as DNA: TGTGCCACCAGTCCCAGGGGAGTCCAAGAGACCCAGTACTTC. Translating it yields CATSPRGVQETQYF.

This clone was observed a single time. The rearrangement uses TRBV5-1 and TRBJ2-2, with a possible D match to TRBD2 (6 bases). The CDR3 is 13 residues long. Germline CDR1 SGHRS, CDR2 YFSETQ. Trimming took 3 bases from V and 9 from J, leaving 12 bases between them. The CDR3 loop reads CASSSAGLRELFF. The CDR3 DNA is TGCGCCAGCAGCTCGGCGGGACTCCGGGAGCTGTTTTTT.

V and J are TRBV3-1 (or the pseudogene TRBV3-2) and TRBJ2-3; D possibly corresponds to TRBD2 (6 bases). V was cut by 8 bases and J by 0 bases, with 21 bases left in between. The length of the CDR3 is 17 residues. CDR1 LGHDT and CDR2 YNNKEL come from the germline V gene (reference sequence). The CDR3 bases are TGTGCCAGCCGCCGTGGGGGGAGGACCAGCAGCACAGATACGCAGTATTTT. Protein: CASRRGGRTSSTDTQYF.

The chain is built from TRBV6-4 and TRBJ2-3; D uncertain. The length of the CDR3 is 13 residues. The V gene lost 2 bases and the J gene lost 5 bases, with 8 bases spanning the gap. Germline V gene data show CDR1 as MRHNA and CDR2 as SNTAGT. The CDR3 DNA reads TGTGCCAGCAGTGACCTGCCCGGAGATACGCAGTATTTT. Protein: CASSDLPGDTQYF.

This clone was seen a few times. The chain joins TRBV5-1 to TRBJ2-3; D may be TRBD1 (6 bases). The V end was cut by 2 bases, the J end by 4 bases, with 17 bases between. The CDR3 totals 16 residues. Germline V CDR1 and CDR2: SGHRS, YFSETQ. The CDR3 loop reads CASSLWGATGSDTQYF. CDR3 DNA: TGCGCCAGCAGCTTATGGGGCGCAACAGGGTCAGATACGCAGTATTTT.

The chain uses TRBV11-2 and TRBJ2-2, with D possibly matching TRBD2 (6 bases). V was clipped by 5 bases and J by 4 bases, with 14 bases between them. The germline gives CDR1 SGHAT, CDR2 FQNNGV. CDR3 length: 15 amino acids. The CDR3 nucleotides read TGTGCCAGCAGCGAGGGGACTTACCCCACCGGGGAGCTGTTTTTT. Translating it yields CASSEGTYPTGELFF.